The 18 T cell receptor beta chains listed next were all sequenced from one sample in a study of blood T cell repertoires in COVID-19. Only in-frame clones appear in the TCRdb table, and some are missing; sequencing was by immunoSEQ multiplex PCR. This table has about 92,000 clones, roughly 70% appearing once. Material for sequencing was peripheral blood. The receptors were gathered from a woman aged 55-70 years in a cohort sampled during active or convalescent COVID-19.

The rearrangement uses TRBV6-6 and TRBJ1-3; 7 positions agree with TRBD1. Per the germline V gene, CDR1 is MNHNY and CDR2 is SVGAGI (reference sequence). Losses at the gene ends were 6 bases for V and 4 bases for J; bases not matched to a gene: 3. The CDR3 is made up of 13 amino acids. In DNA form, the CDR3 reads TGTGCCAGCAGCAGGGGGTCGGGAAACACCATATATTTT. This translates into CASSRGSGNTIYF.

This clone came up a few times. The CDR3 loop reads CASSQDGATGRAFF. DNA for the CDR3: TGTGCCAGCAGCCAAGATGGGGCGACAGGGAGGGCTTTCTTT. This rearrangement joins TRBV3-1 (or the pseudogene TRBV3-2) to TRBJ1-1; TRBD1 agrees at 7 bases. V shed 0 bases, J shed 11 bases, and the junction held 9 bases outside the gene matches. Per the germline V gene, CDR1 is LGHDT and CDR2 is YNNKEL (reference sequence). This CDR3 has 14 residues.

The chain links TRBV10-2 to TRBJ2-5, with 9 bases matching TRBD1. Trimming cost V 6 bases and J 3 bases; bases outside gene matches: 14. CDR3 length equals 17 residues. Germline lookup yields CDR1 WSHSY and CDR2 SAAADI. The CDR3 protein is CASSFPPSGTGKETQYF. CDR3 sequence (DNA): TGCGCCAGCAGCTTTCCCCCCTCCGGGACAGGGAAAGAGACCCAGTACTTC.

This chain connects TRBV7-3 to TRBJ2-1, with D possibly being TRBD1 (5 bases). Germline-derived CDR1 and CDR2 are SGHTA and FQGTGA. CDR3 size: 14 residues. Trimming stripped 2 bases from V and 6 bases from J, with 11 bases between. The CDR3 sequence is CASSLLGGANEQFF. CDR3 nucleotide sequence: TGTGCCAGCAGCTTATTAGGTGGGGCCAATGAGCAGTTCTTC.

This chain connects TRBV30 to TRBJ1-5; D may be TRBD1 (6 bases). Germline loops: CDR1 GTSNPN, CDR2 SVGIG (reference sequence). This CDR3 contains 13 residues. V was pared by 0 bases and J by 6 bases, with 9 bases between. As DNA, the CDR3 is TGTGCCTGGAGTGTAGCAGGGGCTCAGCCCCAGCATTTT. Translated, it gives CAWSVAGAQPQHF.

The CDR3 region has the DNA TGTGCCAGCATGCCACCCAGGGTCAACCAAGAGACCCAGTACTTC. It codes for CASMPPRVNQETQYF. The rearrangement joins TRBV11-2 to TRBJ2-5, with D perhaps TRBD1 (5 bases). V was pared by 7 bases and J by 0 bases, with 15 bases between. Germline-derived CDR1 and CDR2 are SGHAT and FQNNGV. CDR3 length: 15 residues.

This clone was observed a handful of times. Other nucleotide sequences in the sample specify the same CDR3. The chain recombines TRBV19 with TRBJ1-5; possibly TRBD1 for D (5 bases). Trimming left V 1 base short and J 6 bases short, with 10 bases between. The CDR3 contains 14 residues. The germline gives CDR1 LNHDA, CDR2 SQIVND (reference sequence). CDR3 coding DNA: TGTGCCAGTAGTATAGCAGGGAGGGGTCAGCCCCAGCATTTT. Its protein product is CASSIAGRGQPQHF.

The rearrangement links TRBV27 to TRBJ1-6; 7 bases agree with TRBD1. Germline assignment: CDR1 MNHEY and CDR2 SMNVEV (reference sequence). The CDR3 is 18 residues long. Losses at the gene ends were 3 bases for V and 0 bases for J; bases not matched to a gene: 8. CDR3 nucleotide sequence: TGTGCCAGCAGTTTCTCGACAGGGTCTTTCTCCTATAATTCACCCCTCCACTTT. Amino acid sequence: CASSFSTGSFSYNSPLHF.

This chain connects TRBV5-8 to TRBJ1-5; D is ambiguous. V was shortened by 4 bases and J by 4 bases, with 18 bases between the two germline ends. The CDR3 extends over 16 amino acids. In germline, CDR1 is SGHTS, CDR2 YDEGEE. CDR3 bases: TGTGCCAGCAGCCCGCTTGGCCAGGTCGAGAATCAGCCCCAGCATTTT. Its translation: CASSPLGQVENQPQHF.

The V call is TRBV4-2, the J call TRBJ1-5; D may be TRBD1 (5 bases). Trimming cost V 0 bases and J 2 bases, with 5 bases left between them. The CDR3 has 14 residues. Germline CDR1 reads LGHNA; CDR2 reads YNFKEQ. The CDR3 bases are TGTGCCAGCAGCCAAGAGGGGCGCAATCAGCCCCAGCATTTT. It codes for CASSQEGRNQPQHF.

The chain is built from TRBV9 and TRBJ1-4; tentative D call: TRBD1 (6 bases). The V gene lost 4 bases and the J gene lost 8 bases, with 15 bases spanning the gap. The CDR3 length is 14 residues. The V gene's germline CDR1 is SGDLS and CDR2 YYNGEE. This CDR3 is CASSLTGRHEKLFF. DNA for the CDR3: TGTGCCAGCAGCTTGACAGGCCGCCACGAAAAACTGTTTTTT.

This clone was counted only a few times. The chain carries TRBV28 and TRBJ1-1; weak D call: TRBD1 (6 bases). Trimming stripped 5 bases from V and 5 bases from J, with 15 bases between. The CDR3 spans 14 residues. The V gene's germline CDR1 is MDHEN and CDR2 SYDVKM. This CDR3 reads CASSGPGQLTEAFF. DNA of the CDR3: TGTGCCAGCAGTGGCCCGGGACAACTGACTGAAGCTTTCTTT.

This chain joins TRBV4-2 and TRBJ2-1, with a possible D match to TRBD1 (5 bases). Germline CDR1 is LGHNA and CDR2 is YNFKEQ. The ends were cut back, 0 bases at V and 12 bases at J, with 15 bases in the middle. This CDR3 region has 14 residues. CDR3 residues: CASSQDNKNQGQFF. The DNA for the CDR3 is TGTGCCAGCAGCCAAGATAACAAGAATCAGGGGCAGTTCTTC.

The chain couples TRBV11-2 to TRBJ2-2; perhaps TRBD2 as D (7 bases). Trimming shortened V by 0 bases and J by 5 bases, and 10 bases separated the two germline ends. The CDR3 totals 15 residues. Germline lookup yields CDR1 SGHAT and CDR2 FQNNGV. In nucleotides, the CDR3 is TGTGCCAGCAGCTTAGACAGGGGAGGGACCGGGGAGCTGTTTTTT. Its translation is CASSLDRGGTGELFF.

This clone has just one count. The J gene is TRBJ1-6, the V gene TRBV4-3; D remains ambiguous. Deletions cut 0 bases from V and 6 bases from J, with 12 bases between. Germline CDR1 reads LGHNA; CDR2 reads YSLEER. This CDR3 has 16 residues. The chain's CDR3 is CASSQEGSQLNSPLHF. The DNA for the CDR3 is TGCGCCAGCAGCCAAGAAGGATCACAGCTTAATTCACCCCTCCACTTT.

The rearrangement links TRBV9 to TRBJ2-1; no firm D call. This CDR3 comprises 13 residues. Trimming cost V 3 bases and J 9 bases, with 13 bases left between them. Germline V gene sequence: CDR1 SGDLS, CDR2 YYNGEE. Written as DNA, the CDR3 is TGTGCCAGCAGCGGACCGGATTGGAGTGAGCAGTTCTTC. As protein: CASSGPDWSEQFF.

This clone was recorded at least ten times. The V gene is TRBV9, the J gene TRBJ2-5, with TRBD2 matching over 7 bases. CDR1 is SGDLS and CDR2 is YYNGEE in the germline V gene. This CDR3 contains 14 residues. V was clipped by 4 bases and J by 4 bases; unmatched bases: 7. In DNA form, the CDR3 reads TGTGCCAGCAGCTGGGACTATACCACAGAGACCCAGTACTTC. Translated, it gives CASSWDYTTETQYF. The complete variable domain, with remaining parts taken from reference TRBV9 and TRBJ2-5, reads DSGVTQTPKHLITATGQRVTLRCSPRSGDLSVYWYQQSLDQGLQFLIQYYNGEERAKGNILERFSAQQFPDLHSELNLSSLELGDSALYFCASSWDYTTETQYFGPGTRLLVL.

This sequence joins TRBV2 and TRBJ2-1; 9 bases line up with TRBD1. CDR1 SNHLY and CDR2 FYNNEI come from the germline V gene. Trimming removed 6 bases from V and 2 bases from J; junction bases left unmatched: 2. There are 14 residues in the CDR3. CDR3 nucleotides: TGTGCCAGCAGGGGGGACAGGGCCTACAATGAGCAGTTCTTC. It codes for CASRGDRAYNEQFF.